This passage covers 26 T cell receptor beta chains from one sample sequenced in a study of blood T cell repertoires in COVID-19. Generated by immunoSEQ multiplex PCR, the TCRdb table keeps only in-frame clones and is missing some. The top ten hold roughly 10% of the sample, which has 250,000 to 300,000 clones, roughly 90% seen once. The sample consisted of peripheral blood. Receptors were obtained from a woman under 40 with COVID-19, enrolled during active disease.

V usage is TRBV7-3 and J usage is TRBJ1-4; D remains unclear. V was trimmed by 0 bases and J by 4 bases, leaving 3 bases between them. Germline V gene sequence: CDR1 SGHTA, CDR2 FQGTGA. CDR3 size: 13 residues. The CDR3 spells CASSLTSNEKLFF. The CDR3, as DNA: TGTGCCAGCAGCTTAACTAGTAATGAAAAACTGTTTTTT.

The chain carries TRBV5-6 and TRBJ2-7; TRBD2 aligns across 7 bases. The CDR3 is 14 amino acids. Losses at the gene ends were 0 bases for V and 3 bases for J; bases not matched to a gene: 3. Germline CDR1 is SGHDT and CDR2 is YYEEEE. The CDR3 loop reads CASSLGLADYEQYF. CDR3 DNA: TGTGCCAGCAGCTTGGGTCTAGCGGACTACGAGCAGTACTTC.

The chain uses TRBV15 and TRBJ2-1; TRBD2 matches at 13 bases. Trimming cost V 0 bases and J 4 bases; bases outside gene matches: 18. The CDR3 length is 22 residues. Germline V lookup: CDR1 LNHNV, CDR2 YYDKDF (reference sequence). The CDR3 DNA reads as TGTGCCACCAGCAGAGATCGGGTCAGTACTAGCGGGAGGGGTAACGTTTACAATGAGCAGTTCTTC. The encoded protein is CATSRDRVSTSGRGNVYNEQFF.

The rearrangement links TRBV24-1 to TRBJ1-2; D is perhaps TRBD1 (5 bases). CDR3 length: 15 residues. Germline V lookup: CDR1 KGHDR, CDR2 SFDVKD. Trimming took off 2 bases at V and 7 bases at J, with 16 bases between the two ends. The chain's CDR3 is CATSDSLGGVAGYTF. The CDR3 DNA sequence: TGTGCCACCAGTGATTCCCTGGGGGGGGTGGCTGGCTACACCTTC.

The chain uses TRBV7-2 and TRBJ2-7; tentatively, D is TRBD1 (5 bases). V lost 4 bases to trimming and J lost 3 bases, with 13 bases between them. Germline lookup yields CDR1 SGHTA and CDR2 FQGNSA. The length of the CDR3 is 14 residues. For the CDR3, the DNA is TGTGCCAGCAGCTCTGCGACAGACCTCTACGAGCAGTACTTC. This translates into CASSSATDLYEQYF.

J is TRBJ2-5 and V is TRBV6-5; D unresolved. This CDR3 has 12 residues. The V end was cut by 6 bases, the J end by 5 bases, with 10 bases between. Germline loops: CDR1 MNHEY, CDR2 SVGAGI. The CDR3 nucleotides are TGTGCCAGCAGCCGGTCGGGTGAGACCCAGTACTTC. It yields the protein CASSRSGETQYF.

The chain links TRBV6-2 or TRBV6-3 to TRBJ2-1, with 8 bases identical to TRBD1. After removal of 5 bases from V and 8 bases from J, the junction contained 11 bases not matched to a gene. Germline CDR1 reads MNHEY; CDR2 reads SVGEGT. The CDR3 has 15 amino acids. The CDR3 DNA is TGTGCCAGCAGTGCTACAGGGGGGTCAGTCCATGAGCAGTTCTTC. Translation: CASSATGGSVHEQFF.

The genes are TRBV24-1 and TRBJ1-5; TRBD1 agrees at 7 bases. The CDR3 length is 14 residues. Per the germline V gene, CDR1 is KGHDR and CDR2 is SFDVKD. The ends lost 9 bases at V and 5 bases at J; junction bases unmatched: 9. CDR3 protein: CATGDRMSDQPQHF. The CDR3, as DNA: TGTGCCACCGGGGACAGAATGTCCGATCAGCCCCAGCATTTT.

The CDR3 DNA is TGTGCCAGCAGTGAATCTAGGACAGGGGATTCACCCCTCCACTTT. Protein: CASSESRTGDSPLHF. The chain employs TRBV2 and TRBJ1-6; TRBD1 aligns across 9 bases. Germline assignment: CDR1 SNHLY and CDR2 FYNNEI. The ends lost 2 bases at V and 8 bases at J; junction bases unmatched: 4. CDR3 length: 15 amino acids.

This clone was picked up one time. For the CDR3, the DNA is TGTGCCAGCAGTTTTGAGGGATTTAGCACAGATACGCAGTATTTT. It encodes CASSFEGFSTDTQYF. V gene TRBV28 combines with J gene TRBJ2-3; D is perhaps TRBD2 (5 bases). This CDR3 region has 15 residues. The V and J ends lost 3 bases and 0 bases respectively, with 10 bases between them. Germline V gene lookup returns CDR1 MDHEN and CDR2 SYDVKM.

In DNA form, the CDR3 reads TGTGCCAGCAGCTACACGGGGTACGAGCAGTACTTC. It yields the protein CASSYTGYEQYF. J is TRBJ2-7 and V is TRBV2; possibly TRBD2 for D (5 bases). This CDR3 region has 12 residues. V was trimmed by 6 bases and J by 4 bases, leaving 10 bases between them. Germline V gene lookup returns CDR1 SNHLY and CDR2 FYNNEI. The full variable domain, in which reference TRBV2 and TRBJ2-7 provide the parts outside the CDR3, is EPEVTQTPSHQVTQMGQEVILRCVPISNHLYFYWYRQILGQKVEFLVSFYNNEISEKSEIFDDQFSVERPDGSNFTLKIRSTKLEDSAMYFCASSYTGYEQYFGPGTRLTVT.

This chain uses TRBV29-1 with TRBJ2-3, with 9 bases matching TRBD1. V lost 4 bases and J lost 1; bases outside the gene matches: 12. Per germline, CDR1 SQVTM and CDR2 ANQGSEA. The CDR3 totals 17 residues. CDR3 coding DNA: TGCAGCGTTGGCTTCCGGGACAGGGTACGTGGCACAGATACGCAGTATTTT. It encodes CSVGFRDRVRGTDTQYF.

In its sample, this clone was seen a few times. The rearrangement links TRBV10-1 to TRBJ2-1; D remains unclear. The CDR3 has 15 residues. V lost 6 bases, J lost 7 bases, and 19 bases lay in between. In germline, CDR1 is WNHNN, CDR2 SYGVQD (reference sequence). As DNA, the CDR3 is TGCGCCAGCAGAATTAACGCTCCCGCCGGTAATGAGCAGTTCTTC. Protein: CASRINAPAGNEQFF.

V is TRBV15 and J is TRBJ1-6, with TRBD1 matching over 10 bases. The CDR3 is 15 amino acids. CDR1 LNHNV and CDR2 YYDKDF come from the germline V gene (reference sequence). The V gene end was trimmed by 1 base and the J gene end by 9 bases; junction bases not matched to a gene: 3. In nucleotides, the CDR3 is TGTGCCACCAGCAGAGGACAGGGGGCTGTTTCACCCCTCCACTTT. This gives the protein CATSRGQGAVSPLHF.

The count of this clone is one. The chain recombines TRBV19 with TRBJ2-5, with D possibly being TRBD1 (6 bases). The CDR3 totals 13 residues. Trimming shortened V by 6 bases and J by 5 bases, and 13 bases separated the two germline ends. The V gene's germline CDR1 is LNHDA and CDR2 SQIVND (reference sequence). The CDR3 region is CASRPGAAETQYF. The CDR3 coding sequence is TGTGCCAGTAGGCCAGGGGCAGCGGAGACCCAGTACTTC.

This clone has a handful of counts. The chain carries TRBV28 and TRBJ2-7, with D possibly being TRBD2 (7 bases). Trimming took 8 bases from V and 3 from J, leaving 17 bases between them. The CDR3 sequence is 14 residues long. Germline loops: CDR1 MDHEN, CDR2 SYDVKM. The CDR3 protein is CASSGREGVYEQYF. CDR3 coding DNA: TGTGCCAGCTCGGGGAGGGAGGGGGTCTACGAGCAGTACTTC.

J is TRBJ1-1 and V is TRBV3-1 (or the pseudogene TRBV3-2), with D unclear. V lost 3 bases and J 0 bases, leaving 11 bases between the germline ends. The CDR3 is 15 amino acids. The germline CDR1 and CDR2 sequences are LGHDT and YNNKEL (reference sequence). The DNA for the CDR3 is TGTGCCAGCAGCCATTCGACACCCATGAACACTGAAGCTTTCTTT. This translates into CASSHSTPMNTEAFF.

This chain uses TRBV3-1 (or the pseudogene TRBV3-2) with TRBJ2-7, with TRBD1 identical over 10 bases. Per germline, CDR1 LGHDT and CDR2 YNNKEL (reference sequence). Germline trimming cut 0 bases from V and 6 bases from J; bases unmatched to any gene: 17. This CDR3 is built from 19 residues. CDR3 residues: CASSQDLPGQTGGLVEQYF. CDR3 sequence (DNA): TGTGCCAGCAGCCAAGATCTCCCCGGACAGACAGGGGGCCTGGTCGAGCAGTACTTC.

V is TRBV29-1 and J is TRBJ2-5, with 10 bases identical to TRBD2. Unmatched junction bases numbered 8, after V lost 8 bases and J lost 5 bases. The CDR3 totals 13 residues. CDR1 is SQVTM and CDR2 is ANQGSEA in the germline V gene. CDR3 protein: CSILAGRVETQYF. Written as DNA, the CDR3 is TGCAGCATACTAGCGGGAAGGGTGGAGACCCAGTACTTC.

The V call is TRBV7-9, the J call TRBJ1-1; the D is unclear. The CDR3 is made up of 13 amino acids. Trimming shortened V by 5 bases and J by 5 bases, and 12 bases separated the two germline ends. In germline, CDR1 is SEHNR, CDR2 FQNEAQ (reference sequence). The CDR3 DNA follows: TGTGCCAGCAGCCCGCTCCAGAGGACTGAAGCTTTCTTT. This codes for CASSPLQRTEAFF.

The chain couples TRBV4-1 to TRBJ2-7, with no clear D. V was trimmed by 0 bases and J by 1 base, leaving 10 bases between them. The CDR3 is 15 amino acids. Germline V gene data show CDR1 as MGHRA and CDR2 as YSYEKL. DNA for the CDR3: TGCGCCAGCAGCCAAGAAAGTGCGGAGTCCTACGAGCAGTACTTC. Translating it yields CASSQESAESYEQYF.

V gene TRBV30 combines with J gene TRBJ1-6, with 8 bases that match TRBD1. Germline V gives CDR1 GTSNPN, CDR2 SVGIG (reference sequence). The CDR3 runs to 15 residues. The trim removed 2 bases at V and 9 bases at J, leaving 9 bases unmatched. In nucleotides, the CDR3 is TGTGCCTGGAGTACGGCAGGGGGCTACGGTTCACCCCTCCACTTT. Amino acid sequence: CAWSTAGGYGSPLHF.

The CDR3 loop reads CASSDPQGYEQYF. The CDR3 DNA sequence: TGCGCCAGCAGTGATCCACAGGGGTACGAGCAGTACTTC. This chain connects TRBV10-1 to TRBJ2-7, with TRBD1 matching over 7 bases. The CDR3 is made up of 13 amino acids. The junction had 3 bases not matched to a gene; V was cut back by 3 bases and J by 4 bases. Germline loops: CDR1 WNHNN, CDR2 SYGVQD (reference sequence).

The gene calls are TRBV29-1 and TRBJ2-1; D is possibly TRBD2 (6 bases). CDR1 and CDR2 (germline): SQVTM, ANQGSEA. The CDR3 extends over 14 amino acids. The V end lost 4 bases, the J end lost 4 bases, and 14 bases lay between the germline ends. The DNA for the CDR3 is TGCAGCGTTGGAGTAGCGGCCCTTTACAATGAGCAGTTCTTC. Protein product: CSVGVAALYNEQFF.

This clone showed up just a few times. The chain couples TRBV2 to TRBJ1-2; 10 nucleotides match TRBD1. Germline V gives CDR1 SNHLY, CDR2 FYNNEI. This CDR3 is 15 amino acids long. V was pared by 8 bases and J by 2 bases, with 8 bases of the junction left unmatched. The CDR3 nucleotides read TGTGCCAGCCGGGACAGGGGCATTGCAAACTATGGCTACACCTTC. Its protein is CASRDRGIANYGYTF.

This clone was picked up a small number of times. The V gene is TRBV28, the J gene TRBJ1-2; D uncertain. Germline V lookup: CDR1 MDHEN, CDR2 SYDVKM. This CDR3 region has 15 residues. V was cut by 2 bases and J by 1 base, with 11 bases left in between. CDR3 in amino acids: CASSLAAKYNYGYTF. The CDR3 nucleotides read TGTGCCAGCAGTTTAGCGGCCAAATATAACTATGGCTACACCTTC.